This paragraph covers one T cell receptor beta chain sequence. No antigen is known for it. Base qualities are missing; no much larger clone stands one base away. These data belong to a study of T cells after yellow fever vaccination (dated by TCRdb to the late 2010s). Study-wide context: The SMART-Seq v4 Ultra Low Input RNA kit was used to prepare libraries from fractions with low cell numbers. Bulk TCR alpha and beta repertoires were sequenced longitudinally to track T-cell clones before and after primary and booster YFV17D yellow fever vaccination. The cohort comprised two healthy male donors, one aged 18 to 30 and one aged 30 to 40 years. Bulk PBMC replicates and cell subsets were isolated from blood drawn at multiple timepoints before and after both primary and secondary immunization. Broader findings and caveats from the paper: After the booster, most of the clones that had expanded following primary vaccination were detected again (approximately 96% of CD4 and 80% to 90% of CD8), which suggests that memory was broadly maintained. FACS-sorted repertoires could contain abundant contaminating clonotypes from the bulk population, so computational filtering was required. Because only two donors were included in the study, the extent to which the findings can be generalized is limited. The secondary T-cell response was weaker than the primary response but faster, peaking on day 5 instead of day 15. A small fraction of clonotypes showed up in both the CD4 and CD8 compartments, probably as a result of convergent recombination.

The intended sense of this specimen's treatment or condition label: live attenuated yellow fever vaccine strain. A standard Ficoll-Paque protocol was used to isolate PBMCs from peripheral blood. Dynabeads CD4 and CD8 positive selection kits were used to isolate CD4 and CD8 T-cell fractions. RNA was extracted with TriZol from bulk PBMCs, CD4 and CD8 fractions, and dextramer-positive and dextramer-negative fractions. TCR cDNA was made using 5'RACE template switching, a step that added a universal primer site and unique molecular identifiers. cDNA synthesis was primed from both the TCR alpha and TCR beta constant segments. Two PCR steps were used to amplify libraries, with sample barcodes and sequencing adapters being added in the second step. Sequencing of libraries was done on Illumina HiSeq 2500 (2x100 bp) or NovaSeq (2x150 bp). In the paper's pipeline: Demultiplexing of reads and collapsing into UMI consensus sequences were performed with MIGEC, and V(D)J alignment was carried out with MiXCR. Clonotypes responding to the vaccine were identified with edgeR on replicate PBMC samples, with the criteria of FDR below 0.01 and a log2 fold change above 5 up to day 15. Each bulk clonotype received a CD4 or CD8 identity based on whether the sequenced CD4 or CD8 repertoire contained that clonotype at higher abundance. The public reads were reprocessed in TCRdb via fastp at Q25 and MiXCR, keeping in-frame beta chains. Entries are consolidated by CDR3 protein sequence, retaining the most common genes and DNA. What appears here as the V and J calls and clone size reflects TCRdb's work, not the paper's. This sample is represented by about 110,000 distinct CDR3 sequences; 6.5% to 9% of them were singletons. The ten biggest clones cover over 25% of the sample.

The CDR3 runs 18 residues from the cysteine to the phenylalanine. The sequence is cut down to CDR3 DNA, 54 bases in frame from base 1. The germline V gene supplies CDR1 MGHDK and CDR2 SYGVNS. Germline trimming amounts to 0 bases on V and 7 bases on J, with 10 as the count of junction bases outside the gene matches. This specimen consisted of CD8+ T cells sorted from PBMCs, obtained 45 days after the yellow fever booster vaccination. The chain is encoded by TRBV25-1 joined to TRBJ2-1; 12 bases in the middle match TRBD2. The receptor was isolated from a man younger than 40 who received the YFV17D yellow fever vaccine. The sequence in DNA is TGTGCCAGCAGTGAATATTTCATTCTAGCGGGAGGGCGGAATGAGCAGTTCTTC. Translation gives CASSEYFILAGGRNEQFF.